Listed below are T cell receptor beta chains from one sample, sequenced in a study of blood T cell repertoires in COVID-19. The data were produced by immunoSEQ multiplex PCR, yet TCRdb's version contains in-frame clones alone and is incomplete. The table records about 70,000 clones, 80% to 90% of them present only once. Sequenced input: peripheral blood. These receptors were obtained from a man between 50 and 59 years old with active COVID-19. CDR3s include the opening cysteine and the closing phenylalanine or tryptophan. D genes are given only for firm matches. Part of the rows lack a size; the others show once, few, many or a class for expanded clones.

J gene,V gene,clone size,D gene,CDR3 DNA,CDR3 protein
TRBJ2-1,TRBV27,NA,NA,TGTGCCAGCAGTTTTGGCCTGACAGGTAATGAGCAGTTCTTC,CASSFGLTGNEQFF
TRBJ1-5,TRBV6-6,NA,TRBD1,TGTGCCAGCAGTCCACAGGGGGGACCCAATCAGCCCCAGCATTTT,CASSPQGGPNQPQHF
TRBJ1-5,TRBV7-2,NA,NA,TGTGCCAGCAGCCCGAATCGGCCAGGGAGCAATCAGCCCCAGCATTTT,CASSPNRPGSNQPQHF
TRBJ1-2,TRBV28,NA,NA,TGTGCCAGCAGGGAGACAGGTAGTAATGGCTACACCTTC,CASRETGSNGYTF
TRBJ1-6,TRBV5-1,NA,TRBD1,TGCGCCAGCGGTTCAGGGGGAGGATCACCCCTCCACTTT,CASGSGGGSPLHF
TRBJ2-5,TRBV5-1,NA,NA,TGCGCCAGCAGCTGGCAGGGGCAAGAGACCCAGTACTTC,CASSWQGQETQYF
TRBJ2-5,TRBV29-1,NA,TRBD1,TGCAGCGTTGATTTTGCGGACAGGGGTTGGAATCAAGAGACCCAGTACTTC,CSVDFADRGWNQETQYF
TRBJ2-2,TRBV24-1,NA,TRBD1,TGTGCCACCAGCCCCGGACAGGGAGACACCGGGGAGCTGTTTTTT,CATSPGQGDTGELFF
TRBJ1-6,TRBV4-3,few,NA,TGCGCCAGCAGCCAGGAACTCAGGGTAAATGATAATTCACCCCTCCACTTT,CASSQELRVNDNSPLHF
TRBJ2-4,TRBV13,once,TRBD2,TGTGCCAGCAGCCAGTTTCGGGGGGAGACAAGGACGAACATTCAGTACTTC,CASSQFRGETRTNIQYF
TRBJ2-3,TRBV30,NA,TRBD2,TGTGCCTTGACGACTAGCGGGGCGGCAGATACGCAGTATTTT,CALTTSGAADTQYF
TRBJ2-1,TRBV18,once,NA,TGTGCCAGCGGGGGGGCCGAGGGGAGTGAGCAGTTCTTC,CASGGAEGSEQFF
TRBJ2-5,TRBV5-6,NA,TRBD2,TGTGCCAGCAGCACCGGACTAGCGGAGACCCAGTACTTC,CASSTGLAETQYF
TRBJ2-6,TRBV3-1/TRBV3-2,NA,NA,TGTGCCAGCAGCCAATCCAGGGCTGGGGCCAACGTCCTGACTTTC,CASSQSRAGANVLTF
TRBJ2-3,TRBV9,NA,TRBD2,TGTGCCAGCAGCGTGACTAGCGGAGGTACGCAGTATTTT,CASSVTSGGTQYF
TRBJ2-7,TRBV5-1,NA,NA,TGCGCCAGCAGCTACGACTCGATATCCTACGAGCAGTACTTC,CASSYDSISYEQYF
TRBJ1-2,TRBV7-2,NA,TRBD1,TGTGCCAGCAGCTCTAGACGGACAGGGTATGGCTACACCTTC,CASSSRRTGYGYTF
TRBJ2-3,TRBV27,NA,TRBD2,TGTGCCAGCAGTTTGGGAGGGACAGATACGCAGTATTTT,CASSLGGTDTQYF
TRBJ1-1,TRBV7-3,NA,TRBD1,TGTGCCAGCAGCTCAGGGGGCGCGGGCACTGAAGCTTTCTTT,CASSSGGAGTEAFF
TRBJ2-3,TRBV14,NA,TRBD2,TGTGCCAGCAGCCAAGTGCGGGGGAACACAGATACGCAGTATTTT,CASSQVRGNTDTQYF
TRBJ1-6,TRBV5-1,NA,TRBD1,TGCGCCAGCAGGCTGGGGACAGCTTTTAATTCACCCCTCCACTTT,CASRLGTAFNSPLHF
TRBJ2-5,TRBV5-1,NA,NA,TGCGCCAGCAGCTTGTATGCAGGGGAAGAGACCCAGTACTTC,CASSLYAGEETQYF
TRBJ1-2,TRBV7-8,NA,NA,TGTGCCAGCAGCTTATCGGGGTTTCAGAGAGGAGGCTACACCTTC,CASSLSGFQRGGYTF
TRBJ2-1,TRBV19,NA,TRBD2,TGTGCCAGTAGCCCCCGGCTAGCGGGGGGACCGGAGCAGTTCTTC,CASSPRLAGGPEQFF
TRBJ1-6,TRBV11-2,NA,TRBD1,TGTGCCAGCAGCTTAGCAGGGGGCTATAATTCACCCCTCCACTTT,CASSLAGGYNSPLHF
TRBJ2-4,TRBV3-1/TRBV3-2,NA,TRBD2,TGTGCCAGCAGCCAGAGTTGGGCGGGGGGAGACGGAAACATTCAGTACTTC,CASSQSWAGGDGNIQYF
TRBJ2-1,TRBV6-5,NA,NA,TGTGCCAGCAAAGTTAGCGTCTACAATGAGCAGTTCTTC,CASKVSVYNEQFF
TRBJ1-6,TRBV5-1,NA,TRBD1,TGCGCCAGCAGCTCGAAGGGACAGGGATTCAGCTCCTATAATTCACCCCTCCACTTT,CASSSKGQGFSSYNSPLHF
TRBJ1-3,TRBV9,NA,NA,TGTGCCAGCAGCTCGGGACAAATTGGAAACACCATATATTTT,CASSSGQIGNTIYF
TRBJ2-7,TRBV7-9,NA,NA,TGTGCCAGCAGCTTCGTAGCTTTCGGGGAGCAGTACTTC,CASSFVAFGEQYF
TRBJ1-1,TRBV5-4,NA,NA,TGTGCCAGCGGCCAGGGCGGCACTGAAGCTTTCTTT,CASGQGGTEAFF
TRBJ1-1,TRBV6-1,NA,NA,TGTGCCAGCAGTACTGAAGGGAGGACTGAAGCTTTCTTT,CASSTEGRTEAFF
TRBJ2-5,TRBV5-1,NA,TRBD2,TGCGCCAGCAGCTTGGGTACTAGCGGGGGAGAGACCCAGTACTTC,CASSLGTSGGETQYF
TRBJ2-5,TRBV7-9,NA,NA,TGTGCCAGCAGCTTAGATGTGACAGGTCGAGAGACCCAGTACTTC,CASSLDVTGRETQYF
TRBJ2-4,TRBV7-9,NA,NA,TGTGCCAGCAGCTTTTCTGGAGTAGCCAAAAACATTCAGTACTTC,CASSFSGVAKNIQYF
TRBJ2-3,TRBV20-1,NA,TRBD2,TGCAGTGCTAGTCCTAGCGGGGGGGCCGAGAGAGATACGCAGTATTTT,CSASPSGGAERDTQYF
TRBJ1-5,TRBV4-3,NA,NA,TGCGCCAGCAGCCCAGGGGCGCAGAATAGCAATCAGCCCCAGCATTTT,CASSPGAQNSNQPQHF
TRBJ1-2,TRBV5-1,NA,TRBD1,TGCGCCAGCAGCTCCGGGACAGGGGCAGTAGATGGCTACACCTTC,CASSSGTGAVDGYTF
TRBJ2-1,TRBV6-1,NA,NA,TGTGCCAGCAGTGAAAGGGGGGGCAGGTTCTTC,CASSERGGRFF
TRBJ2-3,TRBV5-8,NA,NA,TGTGCCAGCAGCTTAGGAGTGGTCGGGAGTACAGATACGCAGTATTTT,CASSLGVVGSTDTQYF
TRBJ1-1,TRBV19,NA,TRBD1,TGTGCCACAACCCCGGGACAGGCGGGCACTGAAGCTTTCTTT,CATTPGQAGTEAFF
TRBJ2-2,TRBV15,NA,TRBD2,TGTGCCACCAGCAGAGCGGGGGGGCGGGACGGGGAGCTGTTTTTT,CATSRAGGRDGELFF
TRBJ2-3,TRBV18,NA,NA,TGTGCCAGCTCACCACGAGTAGATACGCAGTATTTT,CASSPRVDTQYF
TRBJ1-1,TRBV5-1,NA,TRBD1,TGCGCCAGCAGCTGGGACAGGGGGAACACTGAAGCTTTCTTT,CASSWDRGNTEAFF
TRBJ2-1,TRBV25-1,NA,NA,TGTGCCAGCACTCGGAGCACCTGGGGGCCCGACAATGAGCAGTTCTTC,CASTRSTWGPDNEQFF
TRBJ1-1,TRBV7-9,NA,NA,TGTGCCAGCAGCTTAGTCCAGGTGTACACTGAAGCTTTCTTT,CASSLVQVYTEAFF
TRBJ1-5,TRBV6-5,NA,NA,TGTGCCAGCAGGCCGTCAGGGGATCAGCCCCAGCATTTT,CASRPSGDQPQHF
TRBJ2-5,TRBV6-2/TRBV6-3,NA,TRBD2,TGTGCCAGCAGTTGGTCCCCTGCGGGGGGGCGAGAGACCCAGTACTTC,CASSWSPAGGRETQYF
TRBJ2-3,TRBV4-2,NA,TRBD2,TGTGCCAGCAGCCAAGAGACTAGCGTCGCCACAGATACGCAGTATTTT,CASSQETSVATDTQYF
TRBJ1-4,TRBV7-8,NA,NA,TGTGCCAGCAGCCCCGGTGGAACTAATGAAAAACTGTTTTTT,CASSPGGTNEKLFF
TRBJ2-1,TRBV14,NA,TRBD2,TGTGCCAGCAGCCAAGATAGGGGACTAGCGTCCTATGAGCAGTTCTTC,CASSQDRGLASYEQFF
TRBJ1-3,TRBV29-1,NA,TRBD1,TGCAGCGCTCGGACAGGGGGTGGAAACACCATATATTTT,CSARTGGGNTIYF
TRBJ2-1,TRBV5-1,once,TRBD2,TGCGCCAGCAGCGGGGGAGCGGGGCGGCTCGGCAATGAGCAGTTCTTC,CASSGGAGRLGNEQFF
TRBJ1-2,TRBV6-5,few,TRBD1,TGTGCCAGCAGCCCCGGGACAGGGAGGGCCGGTGGCTACACCTTC,CASSPGTGRAGGYTF